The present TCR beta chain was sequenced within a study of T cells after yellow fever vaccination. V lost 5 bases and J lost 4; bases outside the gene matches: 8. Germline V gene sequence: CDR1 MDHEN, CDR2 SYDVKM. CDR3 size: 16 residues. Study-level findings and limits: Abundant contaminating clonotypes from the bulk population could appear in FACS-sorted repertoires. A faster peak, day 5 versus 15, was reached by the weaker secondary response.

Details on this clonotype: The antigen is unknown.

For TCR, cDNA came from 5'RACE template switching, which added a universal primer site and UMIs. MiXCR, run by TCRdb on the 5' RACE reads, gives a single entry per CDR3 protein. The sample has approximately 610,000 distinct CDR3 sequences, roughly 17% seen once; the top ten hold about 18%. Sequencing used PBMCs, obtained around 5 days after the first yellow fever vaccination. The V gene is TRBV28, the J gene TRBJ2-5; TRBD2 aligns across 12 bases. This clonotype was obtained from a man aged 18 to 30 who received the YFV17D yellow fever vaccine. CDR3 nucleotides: TGTGCCAGCAGTCCTAGCGGGGGGGCGGTAGGAGAGACCCAGTACTTC. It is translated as CASSPSGGAVGETQYF.